The clone carrying this TCR beta chain came up a few times. Antigen specificity is unknown. Read sequence stops 3 residues before the CDR3 end, and the germline J gene provides the missing end. Germline trimming cut 5 bases from V and 2 bases from J; bases unmatched to any gene: 7. There are 15 residues in the CDR3. Per the germline V gene, CDR1 is SGHVS and CDR2 is FQNEAQ. Libraries were prepared by immunoSEQ multiplex PCR; TCRdb keeps only in-frame clonotypes and omits some of them. The sample holds more than 35,000 clones, and no clone turns up only once. This sample is part of a study of T cell clonality in common variable immunodeficiency. Study conclusions and caveats: Reportedly, TCR beta sequences from common variable immunodeficiency showed fewer deletions and N-nucleotide insertions. CVID subjects shared fewer TCRbeta clones than healthy controls did.

The sequenced sample was peripheral blood mononuclear cells. This TCR came from a human donor with common variable immunodeficiency. V and J are TRBV7-8 and TRBJ2-7, with 9 positions matching TRBD2. CDR3 DNA (partial): TGTGCCAGCAGCGGGCAGCCTAGCGGGGCCTACGAG. It codes for CASSGQPSGAYE. The whole CDR3 reads CASSGQPSGAYEQYF.